Below, 10 T cell receptor beta chains from the same sample are listed, as sequenced in a study of T cell responses to AZD1222 COVID-19 vaccine. Libraries were prepared by immunoSEQ multiplex PCR; TCRdb keeps only in-frame clonotypes and omits some of them. The sample lists 95,000 to 150,000 clones, about 90% occurring once. The sequenced sample was peripheral blood, obtained 28 days after the second AZD1222 dose. The receptor source for this set is an adult who received the AZD1222 COVID-19 vaccine.

This rearrangement joins TRBV10-3 to TRBJ1-5, with D perhaps matching TRBD1 (5 bases). Per the germline V gene, CDR1 is ENHRY and CDR2 is SYGVKD. The CDR3 extends over 14 amino acids. V was clipped by 3 bases and J by 1 base, with 7 bases between them. DNA for the CDR3: TGTGCCATCAGTGATGGGGGAAGCAATCAGCCCCAGCATTTT. Translated: CAISDGGSNQPQHF.

This clone was observed a single time. This sequence joins TRBV5-1 and TRBJ2-1; 10 positions agree with TRBD2. V lost 4 bases and J lost 5; bases outside the gene matches: 6. This CDR3 comprises 15 residues. Looked up from germline, CDR1 is SGHRS and CDR2 is YFSETQ. The CDR3 DNA reads TGCGCCAGCAGCGATCTAGCGGGAGAGAACAATGAGCAGTTCTTC. Translated, it gives CASSDLAGENNEQFF.

The chain combines TRBV29-1 with TRBJ1-3; TRBD1 aligns across 7 bases. The CDR3 covers 13 residues. Per germline, CDR1 SQVTM and CDR2 ANQGSEA. Losses at the gene ends were 1 base for V and 8 bases for J; bases not matched to a gene: 5. This CDR3 reads CSVEGTGGDTIYF. The DNA of the CDR3 is TGCAGCGTTGAAGGGACAGGCGGGGACACCATATATTTT.

V usage is TRBV15 and J usage is TRBJ2-3; TRBD1 matches 9 bases. CDR1 is LNHNV and CDR2 is YYDKDF in the germline V gene (reference sequence). The V segment lost 5 bases and the J segment 1 base; nucleotides outside the gene matches: 4. The CDR3 length is 15 residues. Written as DNA, the CDR3 is TGTGCCACCAGCCCATGGACAGGGGGCACAGATACGCAGTATTTT. Translation: CATSPWTGGTDTQYF.

This chain connects TRBV28 to TRBJ1-6; D is possibly TRBD1 (6 bases). CDR3 length equals 15 residues. Per the germline V gene, CDR1 is MDHEN and CDR2 is SYDVKM. V was trimmed by 5 bases and J by 0 bases, leaving 8 bases between them. The CDR3 here is CASSRDISYNSPLHF. The CDR3 coding sequence is TGTGCCAGCAGTAGGGACATCTCCTATAATTCACCCCTCCACTTT.

The chain employs TRBV28 and TRBJ2-5; 9 nucleotides match TRBD1. The germline CDR1 and CDR2 sequences are MDHEN and SYDVKM. Trimming removed 5 bases from V and 5 bases from J; junction bases left unmatched: 12. This CDR3 has 16 amino acids. The CDR3 sequence is CASSPPGQGPEETQYF. CDR3 nucleotide sequence: TGTGCCAGCAGTCCTCCGGGACAGGGACCGGAGGAGACCCAGTACTTC.

This chain uses TRBV7-2 with TRBJ1-2; no clear D gene. This CDR3 has 16 amino acids. The V end was cut by 1 base, the J end by 4 bases, with 16 bases between. Germline CDR1 and CDR2: SGHTA and FQGNSA. The CDR3 nucleotides read TGTGCCAGCAGCTTAGTCGGCAGTTCCTTAGTCTATGGCTACACCTTC. Translated, it gives CASSLVGSSLVYGYTF.

V gene TRBV28 combines with J gene TRBJ2-3; 13 positions match TRBD2. CDR3 length: 15 amino acids. J was trimmed by 4 bases and V by 6 bases; bases with no gene match: 4. Germline assignment: CDR1 MDHEN and CDR2 SYDVKM. CDR3 loop: CASSRLAGGPDTQYF. In DNA, the CDR3 is TGTGCCAGCAGCCGACTAGCGGGAGGCCCAGATACGCAGTATTTT.

The V gene is TRBV5-4, the J gene TRBJ1-2; tentatively, D is TRBD1 (5 bases). The CDR3 sequence is 16 residues long. The germline V gene has CDR1 SGHNT and CDR2 YYREEE (reference sequence). Trimming took off 3 bases at V and 3 bases at J, with 18 bases between the two ends. CDR3 protein: CASSSWGWGVDYGYTF. CDR3 bases: TGTGCCAGCAGCTCCTGGGGATGGGGGGTGGACTATGGCTACACCTTC.

This chain connects TRBV24-1 to TRBJ2-1, with 9 bases identical to TRBD2. Germline CDR1 KGHDR, CDR2 SFDVKD. With 4 bases clipped from V and 16 bases from J, the junction kept 13 bases outside the gene matches. This CDR3 spans 14 amino acids. The CDR3 region is CATSDPTSGAPFFF. In DNA, the CDR3 is TGTGCCACCAGTGACCCGACTAGCGGAGCCCCATTTTTCTTC.